Here is one T cell receptor beta chain with its context. TCRdb used MiXCR to reprocess the 5' RACE reads, holding one entry per CDR3 protein. The table includes over 400,000 distinct CDR3 sequences, around a quarter detected once. The data are from a study of T-cell memory formation after mild COVID-19. Trimming pared 8 bases from V and 2 bases from J, leaving 11 bases between. In germline, CDR1 is GTSNPN, CDR2 SVGIG (reference sequence). The CDR3 has 12 amino acids. The V and J genes are TRBV30 and TRBJ2-3, with D tentatively TRBD2 (6 bases). The sample was PBMCs or a T cell subset sorted from them (not recorded which). This TCR was sampled from an adult woman who had mild COVID-19 (a few samples of this study predate the infection). Cell type and time point are not known. CDR3 protein: CALRDFTDTQYF. The CDR3 DNA reads as TGTGCCCTCAGGGACTTCACAGATACGCAGTATTTT.